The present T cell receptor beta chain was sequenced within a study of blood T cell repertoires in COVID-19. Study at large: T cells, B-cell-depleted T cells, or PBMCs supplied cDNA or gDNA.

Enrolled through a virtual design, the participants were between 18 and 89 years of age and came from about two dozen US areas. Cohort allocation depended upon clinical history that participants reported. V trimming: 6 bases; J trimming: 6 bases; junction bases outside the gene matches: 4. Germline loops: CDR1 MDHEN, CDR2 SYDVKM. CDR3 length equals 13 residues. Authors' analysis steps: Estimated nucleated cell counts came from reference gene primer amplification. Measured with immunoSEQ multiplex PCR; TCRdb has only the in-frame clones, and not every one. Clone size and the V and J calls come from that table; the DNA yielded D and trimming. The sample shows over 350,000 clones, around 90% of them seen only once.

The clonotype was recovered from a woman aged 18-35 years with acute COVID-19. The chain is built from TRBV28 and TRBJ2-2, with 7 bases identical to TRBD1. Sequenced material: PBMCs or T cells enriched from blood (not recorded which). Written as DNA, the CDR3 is TGTGCCAGCAGGAGACAGGGTTCCGGGGAGCTGTTTTTT. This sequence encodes CASRRQGSGELFF.